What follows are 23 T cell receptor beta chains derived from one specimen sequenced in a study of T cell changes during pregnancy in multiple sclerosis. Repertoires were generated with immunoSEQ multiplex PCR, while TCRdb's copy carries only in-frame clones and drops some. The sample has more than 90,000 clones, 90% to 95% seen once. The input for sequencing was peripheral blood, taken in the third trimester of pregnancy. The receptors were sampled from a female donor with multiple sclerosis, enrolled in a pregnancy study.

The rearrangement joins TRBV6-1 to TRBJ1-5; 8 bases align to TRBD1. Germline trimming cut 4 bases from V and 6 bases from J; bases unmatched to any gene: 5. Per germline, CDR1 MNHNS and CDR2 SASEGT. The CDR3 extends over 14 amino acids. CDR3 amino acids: CASSGDRGGQPQHF. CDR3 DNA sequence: TGTGCCAGCAGTGGTGACAGGGGAGGTCAGCCCCAGCATTTT.

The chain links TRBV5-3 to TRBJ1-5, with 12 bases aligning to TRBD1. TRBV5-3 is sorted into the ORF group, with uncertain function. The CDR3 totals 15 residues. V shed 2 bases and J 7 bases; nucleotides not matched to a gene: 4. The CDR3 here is CARSLGTGGGQPQHF. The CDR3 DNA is TGTGCCAGAAGCTTAGGGACAGGGGGCGGCCAGCCCCAGCATTTT.

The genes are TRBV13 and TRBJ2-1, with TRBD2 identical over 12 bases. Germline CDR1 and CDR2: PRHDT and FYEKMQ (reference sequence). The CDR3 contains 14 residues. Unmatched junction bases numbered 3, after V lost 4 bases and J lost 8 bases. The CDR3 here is CASSSGLAGHEQFF. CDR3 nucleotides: TGTGCCAGCAGCTCCGGACTAGCGGGGCATGAGCAGTTCTTC.

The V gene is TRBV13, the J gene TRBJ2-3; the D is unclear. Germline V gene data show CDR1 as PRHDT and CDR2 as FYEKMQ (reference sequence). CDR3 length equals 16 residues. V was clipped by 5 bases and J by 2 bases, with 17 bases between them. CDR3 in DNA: TGTGCCAGCAGCGATCCGACATCAAGTCACACAGATACGCAGTATTTT. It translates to CASSDPTSSHTDTQYF.

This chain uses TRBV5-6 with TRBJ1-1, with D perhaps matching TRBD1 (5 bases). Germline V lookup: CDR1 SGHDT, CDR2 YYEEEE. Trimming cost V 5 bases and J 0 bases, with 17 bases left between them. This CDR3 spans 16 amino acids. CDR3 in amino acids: CASRTGVGGMNTEAFF. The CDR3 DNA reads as TGTGCCAGCAGGACCGGGGTTGGGGGGATGAACACTGAAGCTTTCTTT. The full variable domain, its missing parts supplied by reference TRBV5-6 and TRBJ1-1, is DAGVTQSPTHLIKTRGQQVTLRCSPKSGHDTVSWYQQALGQGPQFIFQYYEEEERQRGNFPDRFSGHQFPNYSSELNVNALLLGDSALYLCASRTGVGGMNTEAFFGQGTRLTVV.

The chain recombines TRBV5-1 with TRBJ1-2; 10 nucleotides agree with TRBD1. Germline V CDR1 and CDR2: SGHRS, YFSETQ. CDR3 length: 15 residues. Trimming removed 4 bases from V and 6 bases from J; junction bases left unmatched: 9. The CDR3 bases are TGCGCCAGCAGCCCGCCGGGACAGGGGTGGAATGGCTACACCTTC. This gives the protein CASSPPGQGWNGYTF.

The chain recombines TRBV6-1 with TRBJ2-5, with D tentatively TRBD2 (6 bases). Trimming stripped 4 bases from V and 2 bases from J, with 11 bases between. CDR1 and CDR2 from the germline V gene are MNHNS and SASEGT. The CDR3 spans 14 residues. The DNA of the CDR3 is TGTGCCAGCAGTGGTTACGCGGGGCAAGAGACCCAGTACTTC. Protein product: CASSGYAGQETQYF.

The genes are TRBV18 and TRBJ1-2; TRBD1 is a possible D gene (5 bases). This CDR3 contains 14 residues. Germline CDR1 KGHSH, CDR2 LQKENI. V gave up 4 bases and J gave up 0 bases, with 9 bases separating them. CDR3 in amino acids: CASSQDTSNYGYTF. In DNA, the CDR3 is TGTGCCAGCTCACAGGACACCTCTAACTATGGCTACACCTTC. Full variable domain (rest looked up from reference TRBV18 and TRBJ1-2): NAGVMQNPRHLVRRRGQEARLRCSPMKGHSHVYWYRQLPEEGLKFMVYLQKENIIDESGMPKERFSAEFPKEGPSILRIQQVVRGDSAAYFCASSQDTSNYGYTFGSGTRLTVV.

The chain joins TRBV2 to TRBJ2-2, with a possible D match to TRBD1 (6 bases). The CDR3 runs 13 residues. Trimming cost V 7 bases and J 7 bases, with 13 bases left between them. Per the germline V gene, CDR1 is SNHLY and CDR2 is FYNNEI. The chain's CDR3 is CASKQEQGGELFF. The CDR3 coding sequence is TGTGCCAGCAAGCAAGAACAGGGCGGGGAGCTGTTTTTT.

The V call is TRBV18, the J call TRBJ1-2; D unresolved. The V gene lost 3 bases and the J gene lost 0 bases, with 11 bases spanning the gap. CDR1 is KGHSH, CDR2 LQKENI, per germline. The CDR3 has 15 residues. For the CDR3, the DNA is TGTGCCAGCTCACCGAGTGACGGAGCTAACTATGGCTACACCTTC. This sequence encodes CASSPSDGANYGYTF. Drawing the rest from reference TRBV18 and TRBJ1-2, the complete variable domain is NAGVMQNPRHLVRRRGQEARLRCSPMKGHSHVYWYRQLPEEGLKFMVYLQKENIIDESGMPKERFSAEFPKEGPSILRIQQVVRGDSAAYFCASSPSDGANYGYTFGSGTRLTVV.

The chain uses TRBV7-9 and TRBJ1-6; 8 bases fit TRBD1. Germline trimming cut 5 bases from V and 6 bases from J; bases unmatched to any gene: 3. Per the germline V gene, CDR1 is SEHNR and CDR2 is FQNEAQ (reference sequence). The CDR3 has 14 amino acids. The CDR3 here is CASSAGQGNSPLHF. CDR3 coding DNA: TGTGCCAGCAGCGCCGGACAGGGTAATTCACCCCTCCACTTT.

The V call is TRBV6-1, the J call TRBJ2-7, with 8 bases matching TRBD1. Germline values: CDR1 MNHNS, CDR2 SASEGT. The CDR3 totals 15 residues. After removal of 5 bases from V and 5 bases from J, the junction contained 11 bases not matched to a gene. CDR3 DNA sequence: TGTGCCAGCAGTCCCGCGGACAGGGAGTTACACGAGCAGTACTTC. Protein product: CASSPADRELHEQYF.

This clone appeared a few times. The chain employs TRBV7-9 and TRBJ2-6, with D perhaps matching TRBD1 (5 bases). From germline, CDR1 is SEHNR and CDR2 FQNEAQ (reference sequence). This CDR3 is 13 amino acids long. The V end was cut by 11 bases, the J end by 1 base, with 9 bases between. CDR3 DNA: TGTGCCGTCAGGGATTCTGGGGCCAACGTCCTGACTTTC. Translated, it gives CAVRDSGANVLTF.

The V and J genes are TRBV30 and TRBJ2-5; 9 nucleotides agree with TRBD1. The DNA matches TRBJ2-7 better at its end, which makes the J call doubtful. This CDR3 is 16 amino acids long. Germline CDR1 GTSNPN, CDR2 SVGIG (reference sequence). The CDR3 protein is CAWSVRTGASSYEQYF. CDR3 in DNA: TGTGCCTGGAGCGTCCGGACAGGGGCCAGCTCCTACGAGCAGTACTTC.

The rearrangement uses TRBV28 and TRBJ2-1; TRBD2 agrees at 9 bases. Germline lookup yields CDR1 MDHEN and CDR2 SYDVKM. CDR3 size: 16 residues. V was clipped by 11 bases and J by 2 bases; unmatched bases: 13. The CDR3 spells CASRGASGTTYNEQFF. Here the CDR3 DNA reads TGTGCCTCGCGGGGGGCTAGCGGGACTACCTACAATGAGCAGTTCTTC.

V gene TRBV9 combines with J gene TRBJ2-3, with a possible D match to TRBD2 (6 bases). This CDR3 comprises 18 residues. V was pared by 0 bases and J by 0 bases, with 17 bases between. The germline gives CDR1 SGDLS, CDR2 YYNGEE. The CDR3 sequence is CASSVEDGRVLSTDTQYF. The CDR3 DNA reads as TGTGCCAGCAGCGTAGAGGACGGGAGAGTCCTTAGCACAGATACGCAGTATTTT. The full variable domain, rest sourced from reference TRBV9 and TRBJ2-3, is DSGVTQTPKHLITATGQRVTLRCSPRSGDLSVYWYQQSLDQGLQFLIQYYNGEERAKGNILERFSAQQFPDLHSELNLSSLELGDSALYFCASSVEDGRVLSTDTQYFGPGTRLTVL.

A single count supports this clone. The CDR3 sequence: CASSPTDWGNTEAFF. The CDR3, as DNA: TGTGCCAGCAGCCCCACGGACTGGGGGAACACTGAAGCTTTCTTT. The chain carries TRBV7-2 and TRBJ1-1, with D hard to call. In germline, CDR1 is SGHTA, CDR2 FQGNSA. V lost 5 bases and J lost 1, with 14 bases in between. The CDR3 length is 15 residues. Supplemented by reference TRBV7-2 and TRBJ1-1, the full variable domain reads GAGVSQSPSNKVTEKGKDVELRCDPISGHTALYWYRQSLGQGLEFLIYFQGNSAPDKSGLPSDRFSAERTGGSVSTLTIQRTQQEDSAVYLCASSPTDWGNTEAFFGQGTRLTVV.

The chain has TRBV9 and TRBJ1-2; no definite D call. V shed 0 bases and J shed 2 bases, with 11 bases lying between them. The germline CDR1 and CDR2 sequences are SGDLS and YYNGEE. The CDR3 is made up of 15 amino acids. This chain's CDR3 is CASSVDEGRNYGYTF. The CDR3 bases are TGTGCCAGCAGCGTAGACGAGGGCAGGAACTATGGCTACACCTTC.

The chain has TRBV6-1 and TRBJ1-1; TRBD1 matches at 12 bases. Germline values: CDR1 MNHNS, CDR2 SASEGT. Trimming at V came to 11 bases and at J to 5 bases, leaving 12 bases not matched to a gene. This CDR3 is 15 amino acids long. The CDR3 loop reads CAGSGTGGKKTEAFF. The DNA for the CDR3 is TGTGCCGGCTCCGGGACAGGGGGCAAGAAGACTGAAGCTTTCTTT.

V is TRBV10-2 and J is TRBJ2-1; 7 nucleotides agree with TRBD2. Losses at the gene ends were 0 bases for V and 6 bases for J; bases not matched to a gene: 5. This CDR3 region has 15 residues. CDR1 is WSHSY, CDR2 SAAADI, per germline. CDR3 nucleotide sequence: TGCGCCAGCAGTGAGTCGGGGGAGGGGTCCAATGAGCAGTTCTTC. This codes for CASSESGEGSNEQFF.

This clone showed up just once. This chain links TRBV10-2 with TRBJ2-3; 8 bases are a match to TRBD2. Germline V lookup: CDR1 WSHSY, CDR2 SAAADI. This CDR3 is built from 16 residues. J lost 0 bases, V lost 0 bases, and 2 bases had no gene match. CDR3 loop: CASSESSGISTDTQYF. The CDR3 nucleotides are TGCGCCAGCAGTGAGTCTAGCGGGATAAGCACAGATACGCAGTATTTT.

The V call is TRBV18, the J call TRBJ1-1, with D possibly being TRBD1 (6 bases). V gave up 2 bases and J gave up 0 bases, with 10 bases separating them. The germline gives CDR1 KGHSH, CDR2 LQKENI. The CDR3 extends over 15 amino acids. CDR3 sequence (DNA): TGTGCCAGCTCACCAACTACAGGGATGAACACTGAAGCTTTCTTT. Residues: CASSPTTGMNTEAFF. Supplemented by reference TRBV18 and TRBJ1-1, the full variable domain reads NAGVMQNPRHLVRRRGQEARLRCSPMKGHSHVYWYRQLPEEGLKFMVYLQKENIIDESGMPKERFSAEFPKEGPSILRIQQVVRGDSAAYFCASSPTTGMNTEAFFGQGTRLTVV.

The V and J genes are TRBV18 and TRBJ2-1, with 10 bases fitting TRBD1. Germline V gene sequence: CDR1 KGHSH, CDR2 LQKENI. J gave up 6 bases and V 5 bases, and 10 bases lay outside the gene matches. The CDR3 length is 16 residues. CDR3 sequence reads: CASSVKRQGALNEQFF. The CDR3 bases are TGTGCCAGCTCAGTCAAAAGACAGGGGGCGCTCAATGAGCAGTTCTTC.